Included here is one T cell receptor beta chain sequence, with context. Trimming took 1 base from V and 4 from J, leaving 14 bases between them. Germline V gives CDR1 SGHVS, CDR2 FQNEAQ. The CDR3 sequence is 16 residues long. This specimen belongs to a study of control samples from healthy donors and cancer patients. Sequencing was performed with immunoSEQ multiplex PCR; in TCRdb, only in-frame clones are kept and a portion is missing. The sample has some 90,000 clones, roughly nine tenths seen once. J is TRBJ2-1 and V is TRBV7-8, with TRBD1 as a possible D gene (6 bases). The sample taken for sequencing was blood. This sequence originates from a woman aged 60-75 years in good health. The CDR3 nucleotides read TGTGCCAGCAGCTTAGGGGTCAGGGGTCGATACAATGAGCAGTTCTTC. As protein: CASSLGVRGRYNEQFF.